Listed below are T cell receptor beta chains from one sample, sequenced in a study of monozygotic twins with inflammatory bowel disease. TCRdb re-called the 5' RACE reads, yielding one record per CDR3 amino acid sequence without DNA. Its clone listing holds 300,000 to 450,000 distinct CDR3 sequences. The specimen sequenced was blood. These TCRs come from a human donor with ulcerative colitis or Crohn's disease, or a healthy co-twin of an affected twin (not recorded which). Each CDR3 is given with its conserved first and last residue.

TRBV7-3,TRBJ2-2,CASSSTLFGPGNYREPGELFF
TRBV11-2,TRBJ2-3,CASSLGTAGLNTDTQYF
TRBV20-1,TRBJ2-1,CSAPGTGYREGQFF
TRBV20-1,TRBJ2-1,CSAKHRGTYNEQFF
TRBV5-1,TRBJ2-3,CASSSQVTSTDTQYF
TRBV27,TRBJ1-5,CASSFMGADNQPQHF
TRBV5-4,TRBJ2-3,CASSVGGQGSDTQYF
TRBV11-2,TRBJ2-7,CASSLRAPAEQYF
TRBV25-1,TRBJ2-3,CASSETAGPDTQYF
TRBV5-1,TRBJ2-7,CASSLQGTTLTYEQYF
TRBV10-3,TRBJ1-5,CAISEGLTANSNQPQHF
TRBV5-4,TRBJ1-2,CASSSGGGNYGYTF
TRBV7-9,TRBJ2-5,CASSLVEVTQYF
TRBV18,TRBJ2-5,CASSPDGSQETQYF
TRBV7-2,TRBJ2-3,CASSPTATDTDTQYF
TRBV5-1,TRBJ2-7,CASSLTTSGGTSYEQYF
TRBV20-1,TRBJ2-3,CSASPGGARDTQYF
TRBV19,TRBJ2-1,CASQAGGSSYNEQFF
TRBV20-1,TRBJ2-2,CSAYTSGGDTGELFF
TRBV5-1,TRBJ1-1,CASSLQVGNTEAFF
TRBV12-3/TRBV12-4,TRBJ2-7,CASSFAGHSPSYEQYF
TRBV18,TRBJ2-5,CASTTGPQETQYF
TRBV6-1,TRBJ2-7,CASRPLTGSISYEQYF
TRBV5-4,TRBJ2-7,CASSLRQHTYEQYF
TRBV7-2,TRBJ2-3,CASSPRGGNTDTQYF
TRBV9,TRBJ2-7,CASSVQGTTHEQYF
TRBV7-2,TRBJ1-1,CASSFDRVNTEAFF
TRBV7-2,TRBJ2-2,CASSLAGGPSTGELFF
TRBV19,TRBJ2-2,CASSILQNTGELFF
TRBV20-1,TRBJ2-3,CSARLEFRTDTQYF
TRBV4-2,TRBJ1-2,CASSQDGRDSYGYTF
TRBV9,TRBJ2-3,CASSRTSGGDTQYF
TRBV15,TRBJ1-1,CATSRVRGFTEAFF
TRBV18,TRBJ2-2,CASSPAVGTGELFF
TRBV30,TRBJ1-6,CAATRQGLGNSPLHF
TRBV12-2,TRBJ2-1,CASRLGCPGVTPKQFF
TRBV6-5,TRBJ1-4,CASSYGTGSNEKLFF
TRBV5-1,TRBJ2-5,CASSLGSRGETQYF
TRBV7-8,TRBJ2-1,CASSSGTDFYNEQFF
TRBV11-3,TRBJ2-1,CASSKPGHGLDEQFF
TRBV21-1,TRBJ2-7,CASSLDYQLYEQYF
TRBV7-2,TRBJ2-3,CASSLAASGTDTQYF
TRBV12-3/TRBV12-4,TRBJ2-5,CASSFLVETQYF
TRBV4-2,TRBJ2-3,CASSQDPRGLTDTQYF
TRBV20-1,TRBJ2-3,CSAADRDRADTQYF
TRBV6-5,TRBJ2-1,CASKENQEQFF
TRBV3-1,TRBJ2-5,CASSRPTGRQETQYF
TRBV11-3,TRBJ2-2,CASSPQTGLETGELFF
TRBV6-1,TRBJ1-2,CASSPDIGGMGGYTF
TRBV4-2,TRBJ1-4,CASSSLTGALEKLFF
TRBV6-2/TRBV6-3,TRBJ2-7,CASRPPTGDSYEQYF
TRBV6-2/TRBV6-3,TRBJ1-2,CASSGGRINYGYTF
TRBV27,TRBJ2-7,CASSPRVGTGSEQYF
TRBV19,TRBJ2-7,CASSIQVSQFYEQYF
TRBV5-6,TRBJ2-3,CASSYGQGTDTQYF